The source of this T cell receptor beta chain is a study of beta chain features in type 1 diabetes. Study outcomes and limitations: Compared with healthy donors, patients appeared to share more similar naive, central memory and regulatory TCRB repertoires. Individuals with type 1 diabetes displayed fewer insertions and more deletions at VDJ junctions.

Sorting produced populations that all topped 95% purity. The CDR3 covers 16 residues. Germline V gene data show CDR1 as LNHNV and CDR2 as YYDKDF (reference sequence). V was clipped by 0 bases and J by 9 bases, with 18 bases between them. This clone has only a few counts. The antigen remains undetermined. The study reverse transcribed the entire isolated RNA, so it sequenced expressed TCRB transcripts. It was found that naive, central memory and regulatory T cell samples averaged around 3.8 million reads. The repertoire was sequenced with immunoSEQ multiplex PCR; TCRdb's copy has only in-frame clones and lacks some. Among 200,000 to 250,000 clones listed, around 65% were seen once.

This chain uses TRBV15 with TRBJ2-1; weak D call: TRBD1 (6 bases). Sequencing was done on a sample of naive CD4+ T cells from blood. The sequence came from a young man in good health. CDR3 in DNA: TGTGCCACCAGCAGAGATCAGGCGTCTACAGGGAGTGAGCAGTTCTTC. Protein product: CATSRDQASTGSEQFF.